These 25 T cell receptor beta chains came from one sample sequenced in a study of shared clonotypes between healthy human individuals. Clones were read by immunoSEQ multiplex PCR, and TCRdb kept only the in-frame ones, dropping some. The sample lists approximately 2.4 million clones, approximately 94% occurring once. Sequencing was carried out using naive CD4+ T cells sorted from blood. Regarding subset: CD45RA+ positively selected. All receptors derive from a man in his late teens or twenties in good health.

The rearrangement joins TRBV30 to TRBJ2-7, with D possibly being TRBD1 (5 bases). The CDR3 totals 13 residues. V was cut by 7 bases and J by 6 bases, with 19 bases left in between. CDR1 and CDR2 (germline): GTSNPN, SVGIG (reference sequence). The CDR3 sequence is CASLLQGNREQYF. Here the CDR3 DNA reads TGTGCCTCCCTCCTCCAGGGAAACCGCGAGCAGTACTTC.

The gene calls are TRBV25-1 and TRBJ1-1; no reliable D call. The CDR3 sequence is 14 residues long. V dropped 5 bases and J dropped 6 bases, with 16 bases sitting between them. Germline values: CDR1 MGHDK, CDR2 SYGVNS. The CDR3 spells CASSPFKPGAEAFF. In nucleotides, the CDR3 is TGTGCCAGCAGTCCCTTCAAACCAGGAGCTGAAGCTTTCTTT. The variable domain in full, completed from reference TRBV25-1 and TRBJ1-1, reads EADIYQTPRYLVIGTGKKITLECSQTMGHDKMYWYQQDPGMELHLIHYSYGVNSTEKGDLSSESTVSRIRTEHFPLTLESARPSHTSQYLCASSPFKPGAEAFFGQGTRLTVV.

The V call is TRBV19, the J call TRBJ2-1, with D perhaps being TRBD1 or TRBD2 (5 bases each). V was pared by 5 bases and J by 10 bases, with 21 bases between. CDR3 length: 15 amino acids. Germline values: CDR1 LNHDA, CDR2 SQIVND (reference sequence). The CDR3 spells CASSSPGTLAGEQFF. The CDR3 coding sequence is TGTGCCAGTAGTTCCCCGGGGACCCTGGCGGGCGAGCAGTTCTTC. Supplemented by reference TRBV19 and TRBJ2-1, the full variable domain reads DGGITQSPKYLFRKEGQNVTLSCEQNLNHDAMYWYRQDPGQGLRLIYYSQIVNDFQKGDIAEGYSVSREKKESFPLTVTSAQKNPTAFYLCASSSPGTLAGEQFFGPGTRLTVL.

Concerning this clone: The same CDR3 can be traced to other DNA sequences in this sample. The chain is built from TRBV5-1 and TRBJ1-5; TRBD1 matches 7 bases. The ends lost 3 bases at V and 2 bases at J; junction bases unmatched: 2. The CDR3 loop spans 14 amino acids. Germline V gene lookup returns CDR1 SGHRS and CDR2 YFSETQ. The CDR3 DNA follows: TGCGCCAGCAGCTCCACAGGGGGCAATCAGCCCCAGCATTTT. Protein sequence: CASSSTGGNQPQHF.

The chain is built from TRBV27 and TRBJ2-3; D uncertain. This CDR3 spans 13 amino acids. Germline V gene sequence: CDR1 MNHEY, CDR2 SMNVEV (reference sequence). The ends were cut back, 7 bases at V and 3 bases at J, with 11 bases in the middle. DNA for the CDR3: TGTGCCAGCACCGTCCGAAAGACAGATACGCAGTATTTT. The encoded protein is CASTVRKTDTQYF.

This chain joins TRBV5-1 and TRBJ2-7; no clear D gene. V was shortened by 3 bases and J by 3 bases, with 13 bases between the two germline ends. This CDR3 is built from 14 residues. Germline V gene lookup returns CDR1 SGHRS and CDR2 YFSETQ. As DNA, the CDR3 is TGCGCCAGCAGCTCTGGAAACGGCGGCTACGAGCAGTACTTC. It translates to CASSSGNGGYEQYF.

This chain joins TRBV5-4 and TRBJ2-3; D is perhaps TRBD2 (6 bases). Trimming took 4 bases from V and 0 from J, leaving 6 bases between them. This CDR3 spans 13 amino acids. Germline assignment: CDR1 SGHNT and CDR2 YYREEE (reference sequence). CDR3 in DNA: TGTGCCAGCAGCGGGGGGAGCACAGATACGCAGTATTTT. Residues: CASSGGSTDTQYF. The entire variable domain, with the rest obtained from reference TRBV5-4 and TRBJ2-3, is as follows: ETGVTQSPTHLIKTRGQQVTLRCSSQSGHNTVSWYQQALGQGPQFIFQYYREEENGRGNFPPRFSGLQFPNYSSELNVNALELDDSALYLCASSGGSTDTQYFGPGTRLTVL.

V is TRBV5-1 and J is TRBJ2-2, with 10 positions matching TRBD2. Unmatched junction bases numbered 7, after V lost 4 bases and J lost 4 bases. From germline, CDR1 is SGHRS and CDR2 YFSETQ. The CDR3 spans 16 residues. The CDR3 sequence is CASSGTSGAPTGELFF. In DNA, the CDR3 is TGCGCCAGCAGCGGCACTAGCGGGGCCCCCACCGGGGAGCTGTTTTTT.

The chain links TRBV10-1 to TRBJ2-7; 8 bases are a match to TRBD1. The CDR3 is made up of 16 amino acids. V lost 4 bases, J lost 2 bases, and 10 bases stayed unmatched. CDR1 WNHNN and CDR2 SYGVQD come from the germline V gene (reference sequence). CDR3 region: CASSVVDRGKTYEQYF. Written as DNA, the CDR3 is TGCGCCAGCAGTGTCGTAGACAGGGGAAAGACCTACGAGCAGTACTTC.

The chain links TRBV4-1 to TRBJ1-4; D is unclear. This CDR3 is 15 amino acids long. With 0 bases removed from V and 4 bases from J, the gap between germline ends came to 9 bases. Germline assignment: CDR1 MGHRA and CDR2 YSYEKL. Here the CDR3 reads CASSQDPAYNEKLFF. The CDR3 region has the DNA TGCGCCAGCAGCCAAGACCCAGCCTATAATGAAAAACTGTTTTTT.

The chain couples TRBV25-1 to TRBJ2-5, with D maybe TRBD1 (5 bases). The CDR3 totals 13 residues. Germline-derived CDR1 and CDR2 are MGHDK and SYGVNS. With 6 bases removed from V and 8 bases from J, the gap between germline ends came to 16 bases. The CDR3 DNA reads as TGTGCCAGCAGCGTACAAGGGGTTCTAACCCAGTACTTC. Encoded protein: CASSVQGVLTQYF.

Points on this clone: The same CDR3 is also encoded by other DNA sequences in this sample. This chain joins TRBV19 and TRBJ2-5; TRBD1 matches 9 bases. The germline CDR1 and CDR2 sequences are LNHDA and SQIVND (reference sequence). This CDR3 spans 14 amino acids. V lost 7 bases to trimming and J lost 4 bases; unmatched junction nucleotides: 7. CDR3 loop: CASNDRGGVETQYF. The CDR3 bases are TGTGCCAGTAACGACAGGGGGGGCGTAGAGACCCAGTACTTC.

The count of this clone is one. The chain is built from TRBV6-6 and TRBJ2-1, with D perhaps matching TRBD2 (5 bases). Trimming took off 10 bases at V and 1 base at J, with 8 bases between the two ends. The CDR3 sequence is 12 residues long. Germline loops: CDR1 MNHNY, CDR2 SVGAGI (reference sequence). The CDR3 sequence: CATSRSYNEQFF. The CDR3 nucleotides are TGTGCCACTAGCAGGTCCTACAATGAGCAGTTCTTC.

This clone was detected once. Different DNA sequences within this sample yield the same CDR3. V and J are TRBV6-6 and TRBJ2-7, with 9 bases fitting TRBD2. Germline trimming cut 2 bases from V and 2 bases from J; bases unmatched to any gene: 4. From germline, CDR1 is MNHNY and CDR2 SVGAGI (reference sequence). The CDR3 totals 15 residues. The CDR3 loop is CASSYSLAGTYEQYF. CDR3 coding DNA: TGTGCCAGCAGTTACAGTCTAGCGGGGACCTACGAGCAGTACTTC.

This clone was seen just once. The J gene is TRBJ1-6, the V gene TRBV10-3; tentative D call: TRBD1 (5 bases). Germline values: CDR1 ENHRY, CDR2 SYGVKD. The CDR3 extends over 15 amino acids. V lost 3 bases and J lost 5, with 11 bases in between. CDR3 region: CAISDKTVHNSPLHF. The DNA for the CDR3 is TGTGCCATCAGTGATAAGACAGTCCATAATTCACCCCTCCACTTT.

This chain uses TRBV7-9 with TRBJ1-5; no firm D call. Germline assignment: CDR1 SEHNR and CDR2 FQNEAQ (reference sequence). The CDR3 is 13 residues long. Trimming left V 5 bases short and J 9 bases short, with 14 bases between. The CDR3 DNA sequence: TGTGCCAGCAGCGCGGACGGGGAACGGCCCCAGCATTTT. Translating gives CASSADGERPQHF.

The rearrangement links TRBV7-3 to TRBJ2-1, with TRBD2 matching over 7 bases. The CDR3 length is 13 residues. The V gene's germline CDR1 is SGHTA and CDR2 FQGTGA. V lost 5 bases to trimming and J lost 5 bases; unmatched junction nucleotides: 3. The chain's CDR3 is CASSQGLHNEQFF. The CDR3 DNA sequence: TGTGCCAGCAGCCAGGGACTACACAATGAGCAGTTCTTC.

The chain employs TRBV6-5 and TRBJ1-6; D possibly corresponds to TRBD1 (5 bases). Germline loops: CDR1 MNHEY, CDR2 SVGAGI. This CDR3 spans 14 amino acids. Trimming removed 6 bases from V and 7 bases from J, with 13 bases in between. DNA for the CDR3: TGTGCCAGCAGCGATGTGGGGGGAAATTCACCCCTCCACTTT. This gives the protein CASSDVGGNSPLHF.

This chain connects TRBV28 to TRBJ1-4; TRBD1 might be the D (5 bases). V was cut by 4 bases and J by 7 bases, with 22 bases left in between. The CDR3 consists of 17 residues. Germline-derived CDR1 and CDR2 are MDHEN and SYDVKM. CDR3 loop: CASSSVEGLKGREKLFF. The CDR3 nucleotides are TGTGCCAGCAGTTCCGTCGAGGGGCTTAAGGGTCGTGAAAAACTGTTTTTT.

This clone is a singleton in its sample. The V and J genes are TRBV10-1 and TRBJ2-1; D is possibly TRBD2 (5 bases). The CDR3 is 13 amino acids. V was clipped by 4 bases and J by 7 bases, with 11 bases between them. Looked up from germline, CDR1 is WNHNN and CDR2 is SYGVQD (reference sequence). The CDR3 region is CASSVTTGNEQFF. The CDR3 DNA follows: TGCGCCAGCAGTGTAACTACGGGGAATGAGCAGTTCTTC.

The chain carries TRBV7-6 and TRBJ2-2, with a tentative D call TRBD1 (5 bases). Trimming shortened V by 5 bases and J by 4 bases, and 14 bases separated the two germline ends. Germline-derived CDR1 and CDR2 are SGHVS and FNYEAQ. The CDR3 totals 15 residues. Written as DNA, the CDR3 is TGTGCCAGCAGCCCGAGAGTAGGGGTCACCGGGGAGCTGTTTTTT. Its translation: CASSPRVGVTGELFF.

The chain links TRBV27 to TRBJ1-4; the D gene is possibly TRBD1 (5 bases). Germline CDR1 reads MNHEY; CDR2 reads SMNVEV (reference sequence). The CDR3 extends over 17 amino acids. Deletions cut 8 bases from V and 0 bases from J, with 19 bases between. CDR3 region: CASRAEGTSATNEKLFF. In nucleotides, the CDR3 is TGTGCCAGCCGAGCGGAGGGGACCTCTGCAACTAATGAAAAACTGTTTTTT.

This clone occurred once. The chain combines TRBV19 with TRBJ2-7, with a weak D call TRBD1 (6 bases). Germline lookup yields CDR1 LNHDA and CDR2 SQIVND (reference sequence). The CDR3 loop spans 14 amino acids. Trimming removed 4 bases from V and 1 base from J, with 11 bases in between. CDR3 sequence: CASSTPDRSYEQYF. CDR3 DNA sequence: TGTGCCAGTAGTACGCCGGACAGATCCTACGAGCAGTACTTC.

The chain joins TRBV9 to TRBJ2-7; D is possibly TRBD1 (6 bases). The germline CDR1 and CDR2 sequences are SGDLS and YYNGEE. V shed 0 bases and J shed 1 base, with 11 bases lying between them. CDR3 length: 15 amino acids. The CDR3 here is CASSVGEGGSYEQYF. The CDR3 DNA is TGTGCCAGCAGCGTAGGGGAAGGGGGATCCTACGAGCAGTACTTC.

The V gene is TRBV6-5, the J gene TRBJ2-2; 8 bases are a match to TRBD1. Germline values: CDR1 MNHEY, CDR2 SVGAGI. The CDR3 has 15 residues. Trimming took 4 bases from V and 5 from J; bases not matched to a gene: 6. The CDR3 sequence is CASSLRQGRTGELFF. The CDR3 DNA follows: TGTGCCAGCAGTTTAAGACAGGGGAGGACCGGGGAGCTGTTTTTT.